The TCR beta chain under discussion was sequenced for a study of T-cell reconstitution after alpha-beta-depleted transplantation in children. Researchers prepared the TCRbeta library using unique molecular identifiers, the study reports. MiXCR was run by TCRdb on the PCR reads, yielding one entry per CDR3 protein. Counted here are just over 950,000 distinct CDR3 sequences, about 29% occurring once; the ten biggest clones make up roughly 31%. To note about this clonotype: Its antigen is not identified.

Findings of the study overall: Certain patients had high TCRbeta diversity at day 60, and it came from recipient T cells and thymic progenitors that survived. Hyperexpanded clones declined; after one year, newly produced T cells mostly supplied diversity. Several hundred graft clones that had expanded were reportedly the source of alpha-beta T cells about two months after transplant.

The CDR3 contains 16 residues. Trimming removed 0 bases from V and 6 bases from J, with 15 bases in between. CDR1 and CDR2 from the germline V gene are LNHNV and YYDKDF (reference sequence). V usage is TRBV15 and J usage is TRBJ2-1; either TRBD1 or TRBD2 may supply D (5 bases each). The material sequenced was PBMCs, mostly from graft donor cells, taken 360 days after TCRalphabeta/CD19-depleted stem cell transplant. This clonotype originated in a boy younger than two who had a stem cell transplant for SCID, so the T cells may come from the graft donor. The chain's CDR3 is CATSRDWGRTLNEQFF. In DNA form, the CDR3 reads TGTGCCACCAGCAGAGATTGGGGGAGAACCCTCAATGAGCAGTTCTTC.